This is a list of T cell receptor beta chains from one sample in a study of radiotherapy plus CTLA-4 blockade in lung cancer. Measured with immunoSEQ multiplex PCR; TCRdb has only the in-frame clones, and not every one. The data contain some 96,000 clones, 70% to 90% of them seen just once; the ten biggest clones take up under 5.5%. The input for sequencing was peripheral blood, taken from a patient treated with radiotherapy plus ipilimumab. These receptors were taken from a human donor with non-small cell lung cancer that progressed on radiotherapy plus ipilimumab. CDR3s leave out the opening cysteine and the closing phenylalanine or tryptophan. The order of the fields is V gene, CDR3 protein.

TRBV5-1,ASSFDTEPPYGYT
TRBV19,ASALAGETQY
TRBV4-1,ASSQPLGGYT
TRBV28,ASSLSLPGQKNTEAF
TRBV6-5,ASSTTTDTQY
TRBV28,ASSLVEANYGYT
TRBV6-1,ASSEKRESRYNEQF
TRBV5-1,ASNRDPTETQY
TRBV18,ASLSKKREPGELF
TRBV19,ASSRAGAPGPQH
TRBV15,ATSTGGSYEQY
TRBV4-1,ASSQDSGYGYT
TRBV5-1,ASSLEGGLRTEAF
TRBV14,ASSPKHQGAAAF
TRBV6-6,ASSSRTSRSYNEQF
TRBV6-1,ASSETGVTQY
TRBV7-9,ASSPRRAMNTEAF
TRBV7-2,ASSFGLAGGEQF
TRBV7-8,ASLSEPSGNTIY
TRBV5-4,ASSPTASTNEKLF
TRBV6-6,ASSSTGGFYNEQF
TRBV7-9,ASSLDPGRIAGGNEQF
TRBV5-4,ASSSGRSMNTEAF
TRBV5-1,ASSLRPGQGNTEAF
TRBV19,ASSSRQGQETQY
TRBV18,ASSPVRGTPGQPQH
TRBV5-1,ASSLAIVSEQY
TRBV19,ASSTGGAPTGELF
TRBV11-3,ASSLEGEQF
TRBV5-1,ASSHPGERGDTQY
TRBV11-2,ASSESWGTNNEQF
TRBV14,ASSLRRSLAGGNEQF
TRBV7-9,ASSLQASGAQY
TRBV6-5,ASSYTNLLEGYT
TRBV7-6,ASHGFRGLAPGELF
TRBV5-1,ASRVGDYGYT
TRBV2,ASSPPPPNNEQF
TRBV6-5,ASSRGGNTGELF
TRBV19,ASSIRVGELF
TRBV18,ASSPPQPNTEAF
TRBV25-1,ASSEFGSTDTQY
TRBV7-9,ASSSGLAGVGYEQY